This T cell receptor beta chain is drawn from a study of blood T cell repertoires in COVID-19 (dated by TCRdb to the early 2020s). Study-wide context: Samples covering the acute and convalescent phases of COVID-19 were provided by collaborators in the United States, Italy and Spain. The prospective study material was composed of cDNA or gDNA derived from T cells, B-cell-depleted T cells, or PBMCs. Deeply sampled blood TCRbeta repertoires from subjects exposed to, actively infected with, or recovered from COVID-19 were included in the dataset. The repertoires were released in a freely available public database meant as a resource for research on the immune response to SARS-CoV-2. The samples were drawn from the first 160 participants of the ongoing ImmuneRACE study and from 1,254 subjects provided by 6 global collaborators. A de-identified subject ID, COVID-19 status, age in years and sex were almost always included in the sample metadata. Where available, HLA class I and class II types were taken from metadata supplied by the sample provider and were not determined by assay-based typing. Study-wide findings and limitations: Clinical and demographic metadata were provided uncurated, with the amount varying by source and participant.

This clone was recorded a few times. Its antigen is unknown. One base away there is no much larger clone; base qualities are not given. TCRbeta CDR3 regions were amplified from genomic DNA using the immunoSEQ Assay, a bias-controlled multiplex PCR. The source study handled its data this way. The number of nucleated cells in each sample was estimated by amplification of reference gene primers within the assay. To quantify the absolute abundance of each unique TCRbeta CDR3 rearrangement, sequence reads were collapsed and filtered. Productive Simpson clonality was computed per sample as the square root of Simpson's diversity index over productive rearrangements. TCRdb obtained this table from immuneACCESS and retained in-frame rearrangements with V and J assigned. These tables miss some clones; where compared with another copy, unresolved V genes account for less than half of the shortfall, and the remainder is unexplained. V and J calls and clone size are copied from that table; D and trimming were computed from the DNA. Here the sample has fewer than 150,000 clones; 70% to 85% occur a single time. The top ten constitute approximately 9.5% of the sample.

The collaborating institutions used their own protocols to collect whole blood in K2EDTA tubes. For TCRbeta analysis, collaborator samples were shipped as frozen whole blood, as isolated PBMCs, or as DNA extracted from either sample type. CDR1 and CDR2, looked up from the germline V gene (reference sequence), are LNHDA and SQIVND. The CDR3, cysteine through phenylalanine, is 13 amino acids long. The sequence is cut down to CDR3 DNA, 39 bases in frame from base 1. Trimming at the junction amounts to 3 bases on V and 5 bases on J, and the germline ends lie 7 bases apart. The sample taken for sequencing was peripheral blood. The origin of this receptor is a woman of 80 years or more in a cohort sampled during active or convalescent COVID-19. Rearrangement joined TRBV19 to TRBJ2-2; the D gene is perhaps TRBD1, from 5 matching bases. The nucleotide sequence is TGTGCCAGTAGTATTAGGGGAACCGGGGAGCTGTTTTTT. Its translation is CASSIRGTGELFF. With the portions outside the CDR3 filled from the reference TRBV19 and TRBJ2-2 genes, the complete variable region becomes DGGITQSPKYLFRKEGQNVTLSCEQNLNHDAMYWYRQDPGQGLRLIYYSQIVNDFQKGDIAEGYSVSREKKESFPLTVTSAQKNPTAFYLCASSIRGTGELFFGEGSRLTVL.